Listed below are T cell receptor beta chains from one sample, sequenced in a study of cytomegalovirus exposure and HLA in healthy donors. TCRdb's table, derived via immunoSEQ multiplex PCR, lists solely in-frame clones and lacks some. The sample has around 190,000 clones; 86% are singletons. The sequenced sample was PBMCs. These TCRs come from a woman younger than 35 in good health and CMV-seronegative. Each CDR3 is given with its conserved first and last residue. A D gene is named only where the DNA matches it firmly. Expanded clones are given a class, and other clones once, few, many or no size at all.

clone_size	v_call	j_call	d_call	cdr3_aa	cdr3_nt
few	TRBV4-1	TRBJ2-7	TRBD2	CASSQGAGGIYEQYF	TGCGCCAGCAGCCAAGGAGCGGGGGGAATCTACGAGCAGTACTTC
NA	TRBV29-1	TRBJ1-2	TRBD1	CSVGQGVNGYTF	TGCAGCGTTGGACAGGGGGTTAATGGCTACACCTTC
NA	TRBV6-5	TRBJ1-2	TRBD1	CASSYGQGGPYGYTF	TGTGCCAGCAGTTACGGACAGGGAGGACCGTACGGCTACACCTTC
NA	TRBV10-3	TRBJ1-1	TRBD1	CAISVNRGLNTEAFF	TGTGCCATCAGTGTTAACAGGGGATTGAACACTGAAGCTTTCTTT
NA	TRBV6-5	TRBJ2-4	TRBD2	CASSLTAGENIQYF	TGTGCCAGCAGTTTAACGGCGGGGGAAAACATTCAGTACTTC
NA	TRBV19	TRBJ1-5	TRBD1	CASSILGQGSQPQHF	TGTGCCAGTAGTATACTGGGACAGGGGAGTCAGCCCCAGCATTTT
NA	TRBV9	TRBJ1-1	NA	CASSVGPSLNTEAFF	TGTGCCAGCAGCGTAGGTCCCAGTTTGAACACTGAAGCTTTCTTT
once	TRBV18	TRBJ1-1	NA	CASSRYTGDTEAFF	TGTGCCAGCTCACGATACACGGGGGACACTGAAGCTTTCTTT
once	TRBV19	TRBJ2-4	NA	CASTSQTDIQYF	TGTGCCAGTACTTCCCAAACGGACATTCAGTACTTC
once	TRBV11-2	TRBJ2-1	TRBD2	CASSLGLAYHNEQFF	TGTGCCAGCAGCTTGGGACTAGCGTACCACAATGAGCAGTTCTTC
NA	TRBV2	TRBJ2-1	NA	CASSAGSYNEQFF	TGTGCCAGCAGCGCAGGCTCCTACAATGAGCAGTTCTTC
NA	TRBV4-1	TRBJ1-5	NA	CASSQLRGSNQPQHF	TGCGCCAGCAGCCAACTAAGGGGGAGCAATCAGCCCCAGCATTTT
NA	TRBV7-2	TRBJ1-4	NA	CASRIETELNEKLFF	TGTGCCAGCCGTATAGAGACAGAACTTAATGAAAAACTGTTTTTT
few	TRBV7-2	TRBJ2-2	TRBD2	CASSKGREHGGELFF	TGTGCCAGCAGTAAAGGGCGGGAGCATGGCGGGGAGCTGTTTTTT
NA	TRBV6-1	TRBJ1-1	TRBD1	CASREGRDRGYTEAFF	TGTGCCAGCAGAGAAGGCCGGGACAGGGGCTACACTGAAGCTTTCTTT